The source of this T cell receptor (beta chain) is a study of identical twins. This clonotype appeared a few times. A universal primer site came from template switching; cDNA carried unique molecular identifiers. TCRdb re-derived calls from the 5' RACE reads in MiXCR, one entry per CDR3 protein. This sample carries fewer than 900,000 distinct CDR3 sequences, roughly 18% of them seen once, and the ten largest clones take about an eighth. With 10 bases removed from V and 9 bases from J, the gap between germline ends came to 19 bases. The V gene's germline CDR1 is MNHNS and CDR2 SASEGT. The CDR3 contains 14 residues. A further study also used this sample, focusing on T cells expressing NK-cell markers. From that study: Researchers got TCR beta repertoires out of sorted CD3+CD56+NKG2C+, CD3+CD56+NKG2C- and CD3+CD56-NKG2C+ T cells. Eight donors were sequenced, seven testing HCMV-seropositive and one testing seronegative. Once again these clonotypes came out on top in the CD3+CD56-NKG2C+ fraction of several donors.

The sequence was obtained from a young woman in good health. The chain employs TRBV6-1 and TRBJ1-6; possible D gene TRBD1, 6 bases. The sequenced sample was PBMCs. The CDR3 DNA reads as TGTGCCACCACACCGACAGGCCCCGGTTCACCCCTCCACTTT. Translation: CATTPTGPGSPLHF.